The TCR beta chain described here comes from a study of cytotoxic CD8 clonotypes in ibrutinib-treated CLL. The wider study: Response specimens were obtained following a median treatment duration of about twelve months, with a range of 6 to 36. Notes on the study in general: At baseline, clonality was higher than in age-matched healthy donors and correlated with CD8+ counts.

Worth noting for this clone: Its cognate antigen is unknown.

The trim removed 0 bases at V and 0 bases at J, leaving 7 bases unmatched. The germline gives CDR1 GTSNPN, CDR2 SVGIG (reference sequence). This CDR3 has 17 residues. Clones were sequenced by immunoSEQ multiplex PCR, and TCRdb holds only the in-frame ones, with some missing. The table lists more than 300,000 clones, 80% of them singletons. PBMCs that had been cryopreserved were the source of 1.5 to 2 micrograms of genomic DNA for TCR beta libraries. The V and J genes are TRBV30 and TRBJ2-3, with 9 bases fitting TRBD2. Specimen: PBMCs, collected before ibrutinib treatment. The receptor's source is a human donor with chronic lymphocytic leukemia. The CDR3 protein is CAWSVRASGTSTDTQYF. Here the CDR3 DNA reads TGTGCCTGGAGTGTACGGGCTAGCGGGACTAGCACAGATACGCAGTATTTT.